Listed here are 5 T cell receptor beta chains from one sample, sequenced in a study of tissue T cells after allogeneic stem cell transplantation. The assay was immunoSEQ multiplex PCR, and TCRdb's table has in-frame clones only and misses some. Of thousands of clones detected, 42% appear once; the ten largest clones hold about 2%. Sample time point: mouse harvest day 7 after allogeneic transplant. The graft held 10^6 splenic CD5+ T cells and 10^7 T-cell-depleted bone marrow cells. Specimen: skin. These receptors came from a female BALB/c mouse given C57BL/6 T cells with graft-versus-host disease after an allogeneic hematopoietic cell transplant.

Comment on this clone: Each gene name is a mouse one. The sequenced part of the CDR3 DNA is TGTGCCAGCAGTTGGGGGCTCTCCTATGAACAGTAC. This codes for CASSWGLSYEQY. The complete CDR3 sequence is CASSWGLSYEQYF. This rearrangement joins TRBV15 to TRBJ2-7, with D perhaps being TRBD1 or TRBD2 (6 bases each). The sequence runs out 1 residue before the end of the CDR3; the remainder is reconstructed from the germline J gene. CDR3 length: 13 residues. V lost 4 bases and J lost 0, with 7 bases in between. Germline CDR1 reads SGHND; CDR2 reads FRSKSL. The variable domain in full, completed from reference TRBV15 and TRBJ2-7, reads DAGVTQTPRHEVAEKGQTIILKCEPVSGHNDLFWYRQTKIQGLELLSYFRSKSLMEDGGAFKDRFKAEMLNSSFSTLKIQPTEPKDSAVYLCASSWGLSYEQYFGPGTRLTVL.

Points on this clone: These gene names are mouse names. The read terminates 1 residue ahead of where the CDR3 ends, so the germline J gene completes it. This chain uses TRBV26 with TRBJ2-7; 10 nucleotides agree with TRBD1. CDR3 length equals 15 residues. Trimming took 4 bases from V and 3 from J; bases not matched to a gene: 6. Germline V CDR1 and CDR2: KGHPV, FQNQEV (reference sequence). Incomplete CDR3 DNA: TGTGCCAGCAGTCCCGGGACAGGGGCCCTCTATGAACAGTAC. Encoded protein: CASSPGTGALYEQY. The entire CDR3 protein is CASSPGTGALYEQYF.

A remark on this clone: Genes and germline are mouse. The sequenced fragment ends 1 residue before the CDR3 boundary, so the rest is inferred from the germline J gene. The rearrangement joins TRBV3 to TRBJ2-4, with 8 bases fitting TRBD2. The CDR3 sequence is 13 residues long. CDR1 SNHLY and CDR2 FYNGKV come from the germline V gene (reference sequence). V lost 6 bases and J lost 5; bases outside the gene matches: 4. CDR3 bases read: TGTGCCAGCAGGCTGGGGGGCAGAAACACCTTGTAC. It yields the protein CASRLGGRNTLY. The full CDR3 sequence reads CASRLGGRNTLYF.

To note about this clone: Mouse gene names apply. Read coverage stops 1 residue before the CDR3 terminus; the germline J gene supplies the remainder. The chain employs TRBV26 and TRBJ2-5; D gene ambiguous. CDR3 size: 14 residues. Germline V gene lookup returns CDR1 KGHPV and CDR2 FQNQEV (reference sequence). The ends were cut back, 0 bases at V and 1 base at J, with 5 bases in the middle. The DNA read from the CDR3 is TGTGCCAGCAGTCTGTCAGGGCACCAAGACACCCAGTAC. This translates into CASSLSGHQDTQY. The CDR3 in its entirety is CASSLSGHQDTQYF.

This clone qualifies as medium-sized. Mouse names are used for the genes. The read halts 1 residue ahead of the CDR3 end, with the missing end drawn from the germline J gene. The sample holds other DNA sequences that translate to the same CDR3. The V gene is TRBV26, the J gene TRBJ2-7, with 7 nucleotides matching TRBD1. There are 13 residues in the CDR3. J lost 0 bases, V lost 6 bases, and 2 bases had no gene match. Germline V gene sequence: CDR1 KGHPV, CDR2 FQNQEV (reference sequence). The CDR3 DNA, read in part, is TGTGCCAGCAGCCCAGGGGGCTCCTATGAACAGTAC. Its protein product is CASSPGGSYEQY. The whole CDR3 sequence is CASSPGGSYEQYF.